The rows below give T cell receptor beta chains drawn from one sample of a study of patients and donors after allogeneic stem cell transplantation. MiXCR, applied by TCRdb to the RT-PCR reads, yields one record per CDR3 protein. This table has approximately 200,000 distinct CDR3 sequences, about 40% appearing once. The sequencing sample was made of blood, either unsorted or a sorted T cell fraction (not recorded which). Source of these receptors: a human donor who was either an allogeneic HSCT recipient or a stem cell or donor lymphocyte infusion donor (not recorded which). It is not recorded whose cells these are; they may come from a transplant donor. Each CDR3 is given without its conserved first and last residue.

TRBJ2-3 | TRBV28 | ASSFRQGTDTQY
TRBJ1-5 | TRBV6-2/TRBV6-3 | ASAPPGQHFNQPQH
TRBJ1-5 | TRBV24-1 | ATCDSGPFDQPQH
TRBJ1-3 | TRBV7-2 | ASSFKSSGNTIY
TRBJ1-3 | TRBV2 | ASRTGTGPNTIY
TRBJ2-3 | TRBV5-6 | ASSLGTGVGTDTQY
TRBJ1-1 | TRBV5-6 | ASSTRRTGMNTEAF
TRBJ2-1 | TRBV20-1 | SARVDLTHNEQF
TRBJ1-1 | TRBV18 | ASSPSGHGLMNTEAF
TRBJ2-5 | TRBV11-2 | ASSLGVRVLEQTQY
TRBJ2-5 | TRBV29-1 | SVEYRVGIPTQGTQY
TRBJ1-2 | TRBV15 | ATSREMDSSYGYT
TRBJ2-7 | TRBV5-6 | ASSLPSRGDYEQY
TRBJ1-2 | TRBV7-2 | ASSFPGAVYGYT
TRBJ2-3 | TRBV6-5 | ASSTNREPSTDTQY
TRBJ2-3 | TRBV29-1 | SVGGPVPDTQY
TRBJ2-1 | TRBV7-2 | ASSHPTGFGEQF
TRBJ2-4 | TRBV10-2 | ASRRQRENQNIQY
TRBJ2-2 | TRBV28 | ASSLPPQGENTGELF
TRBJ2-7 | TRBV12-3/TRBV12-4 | ASSFSGEQY
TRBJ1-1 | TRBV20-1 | SASPSEARNTEAF
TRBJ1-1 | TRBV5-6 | ASSLWQGGSTEAF
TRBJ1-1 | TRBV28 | ASSGQGIEAF
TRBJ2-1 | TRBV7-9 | ASSLAQPPGRHEQF
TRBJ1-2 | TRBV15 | ATSREGEQYGYT
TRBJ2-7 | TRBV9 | ASSVAPDDEQY
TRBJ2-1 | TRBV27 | ASSSRGGYLYNEQF
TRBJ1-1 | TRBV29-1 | SVTEAF
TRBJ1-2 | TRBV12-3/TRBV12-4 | ASRTGTPRCNYGYT
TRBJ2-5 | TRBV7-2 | ASSLERYEQETQY
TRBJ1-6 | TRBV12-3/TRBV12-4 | ASSSGTGNSPLH
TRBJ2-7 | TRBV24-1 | ATSDSGTGRYEQY
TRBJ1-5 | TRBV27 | ASSFGQGNQPQH
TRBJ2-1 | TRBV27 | ASSPGLAGGNEQF
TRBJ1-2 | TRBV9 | ASSPRLAADT
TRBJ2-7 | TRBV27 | ASSPGTGYYEQY
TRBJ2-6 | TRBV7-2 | ASSLESSGANVLT
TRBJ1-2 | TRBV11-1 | ASSSRHYGYT
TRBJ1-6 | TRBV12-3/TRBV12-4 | ASSLRDRDSSPLH
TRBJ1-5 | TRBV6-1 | ASSSLGGGSQPQH
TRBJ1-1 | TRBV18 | ASSPPGRGRTEAF
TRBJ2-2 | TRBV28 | ASRTRTSATLF
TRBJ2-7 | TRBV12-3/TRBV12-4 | ASSLDRIYEQY
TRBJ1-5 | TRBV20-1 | SASMGQVYSNQPQH
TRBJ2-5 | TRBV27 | ASSWTDEETQY
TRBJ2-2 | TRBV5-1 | ASSLDREDTGELF
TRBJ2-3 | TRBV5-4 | ASRLDRRSTDTQY
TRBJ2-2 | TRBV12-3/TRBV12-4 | ASSPGTTGELF